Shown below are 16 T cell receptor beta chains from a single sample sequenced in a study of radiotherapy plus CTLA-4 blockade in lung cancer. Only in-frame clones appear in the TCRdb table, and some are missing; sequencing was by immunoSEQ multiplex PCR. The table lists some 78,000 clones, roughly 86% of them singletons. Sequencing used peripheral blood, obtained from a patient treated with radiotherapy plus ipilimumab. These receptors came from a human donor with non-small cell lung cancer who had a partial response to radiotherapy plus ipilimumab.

The CDR3 loop is CASSGHGQGETQYF. Here the CDR3 DNA reads TGTGCCAGCAGCGGCCACGGACAGGGCGAGACCCAGTACTTC. The chain uses TRBV2 and TRBJ2-5, with TRBD1 matching 8 bases. Germline CDR1 SNHLY, CDR2 FYNNEI. There are 14 residues in the CDR3. V gave up 6 bases and J gave up 5 bases; unmatched junction bases: 8.

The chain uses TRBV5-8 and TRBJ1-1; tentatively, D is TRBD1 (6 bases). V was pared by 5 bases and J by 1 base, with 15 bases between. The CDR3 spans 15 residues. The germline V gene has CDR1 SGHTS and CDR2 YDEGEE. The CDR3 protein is CASSPIATGNTEAFF. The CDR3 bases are TGTGCCAGCAGTCCGATAGCGACAGGGAACACTGAAGCTTTCTTT.

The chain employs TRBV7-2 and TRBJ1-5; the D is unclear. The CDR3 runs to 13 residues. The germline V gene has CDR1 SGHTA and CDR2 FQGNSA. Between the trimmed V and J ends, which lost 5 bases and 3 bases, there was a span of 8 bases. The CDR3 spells CASSGQPNQPQHF. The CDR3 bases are TGTGCCAGCAGCGGGCAACCCAATCAGCCCCAGCATTTT.

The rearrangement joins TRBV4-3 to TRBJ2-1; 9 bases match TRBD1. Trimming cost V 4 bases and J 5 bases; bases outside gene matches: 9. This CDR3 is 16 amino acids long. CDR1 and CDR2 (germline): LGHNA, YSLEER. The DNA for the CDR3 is TGCGCCAGCAGCCTCATACCGGGACAGGGCAACAATGAGCAGTTCTTC. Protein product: CASSLIPGQGNNEQFF.

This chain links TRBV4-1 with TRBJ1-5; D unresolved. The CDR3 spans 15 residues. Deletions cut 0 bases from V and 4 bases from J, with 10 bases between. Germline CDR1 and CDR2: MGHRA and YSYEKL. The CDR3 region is CASSQELEKNQPQHF. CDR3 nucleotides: TGCGCCAGCAGCCAAGAATTGGAGAAAAATCAGCCCCAGCATTTT.

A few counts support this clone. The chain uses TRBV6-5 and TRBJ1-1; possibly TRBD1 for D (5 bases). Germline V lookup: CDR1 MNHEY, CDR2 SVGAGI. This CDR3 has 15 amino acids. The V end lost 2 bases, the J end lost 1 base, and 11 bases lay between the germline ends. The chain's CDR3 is CASSYLQDPNTEAFF. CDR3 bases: TGTGCCAGCAGTTACCTACAGGATCCGAACACTGAAGCTTTCTTT.

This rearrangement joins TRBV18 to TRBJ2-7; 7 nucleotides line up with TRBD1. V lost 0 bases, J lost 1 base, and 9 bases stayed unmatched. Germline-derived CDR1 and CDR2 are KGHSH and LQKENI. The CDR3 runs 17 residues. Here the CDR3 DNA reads TGTGCCAGCTCACCACCATTCCAGGGGGTAATTTCCTACGAGCAGTACTTC. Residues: CASSPPFQGVISYEQYF. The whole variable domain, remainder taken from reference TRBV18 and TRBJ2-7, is NAGVMQNPRHLVRRRGQEARLRCSPMKGHSHVYWYRQLPEEGLKFMVYLQKENIIDESGMPKERFSAEFPKEGPSILRIQQVVRGDSAAYFCASSPPFQGVISYEQYFGPGTRLTVT.

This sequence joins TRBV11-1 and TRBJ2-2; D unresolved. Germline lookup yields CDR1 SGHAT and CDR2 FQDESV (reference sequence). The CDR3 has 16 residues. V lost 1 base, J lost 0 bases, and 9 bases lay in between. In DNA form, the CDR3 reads TGTGCCAGCAGCTTAGAAATTTATGCGAACACCGGGGAGCTGTTTTTT. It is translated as CASSLEIYANTGELFF.

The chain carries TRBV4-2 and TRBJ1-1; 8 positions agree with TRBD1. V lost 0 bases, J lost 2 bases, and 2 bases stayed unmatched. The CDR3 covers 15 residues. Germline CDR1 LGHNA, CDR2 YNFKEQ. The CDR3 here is CASSQEDRVNTEAFF. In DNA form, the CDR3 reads TGTGCCAGCAGCCAAGAGGACAGGGTAAACACTGAAGCTTTCTTT.

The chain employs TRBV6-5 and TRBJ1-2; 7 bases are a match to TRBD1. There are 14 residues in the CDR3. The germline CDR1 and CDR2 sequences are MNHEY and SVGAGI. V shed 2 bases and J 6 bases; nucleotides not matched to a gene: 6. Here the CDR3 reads CASSYRQGDDGYTF. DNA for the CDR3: TGTGCCAGCAGTTACCGTCAGGGGGACGATGGCTACACCTTC.

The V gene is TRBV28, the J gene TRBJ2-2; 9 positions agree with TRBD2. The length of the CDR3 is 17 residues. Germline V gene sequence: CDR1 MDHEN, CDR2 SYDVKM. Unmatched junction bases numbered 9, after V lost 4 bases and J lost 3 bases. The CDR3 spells CASSSPWLAGYTGELFF. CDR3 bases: TGTGCCAGCAGTTCCCCCTGGCTAGCGGGATACACCGGGGAGCTGTTTTTT. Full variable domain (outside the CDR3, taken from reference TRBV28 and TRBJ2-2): DVKVTQSSRYLVKRTGEKVFLECVQDMDHENMFWYRQDPGLGLRLIYFSYDVKMKEKGDIPEGYSVSREKKERFSLILESASTNQTSMYLCASSSPWLAGYTGELFFGEGSRLTVL.

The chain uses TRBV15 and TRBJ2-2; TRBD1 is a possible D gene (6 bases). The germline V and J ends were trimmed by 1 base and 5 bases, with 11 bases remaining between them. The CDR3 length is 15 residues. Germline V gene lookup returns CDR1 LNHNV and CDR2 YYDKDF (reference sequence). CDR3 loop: CATSRGVGGTGELFF. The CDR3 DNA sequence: TGTGCCACCAGCAGAGGTGTAGGGGGTACCGGGGAGCTGTTTTTT.

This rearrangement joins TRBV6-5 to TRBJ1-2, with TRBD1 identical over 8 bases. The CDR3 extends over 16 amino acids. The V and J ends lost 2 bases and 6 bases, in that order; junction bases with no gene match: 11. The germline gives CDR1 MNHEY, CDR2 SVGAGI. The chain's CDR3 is CASSYRTGTPGDGYTF. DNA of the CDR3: TGTGCCAGCAGTTACCGGACAGGGACCCCCGGGGATGGCTACACCTTC.

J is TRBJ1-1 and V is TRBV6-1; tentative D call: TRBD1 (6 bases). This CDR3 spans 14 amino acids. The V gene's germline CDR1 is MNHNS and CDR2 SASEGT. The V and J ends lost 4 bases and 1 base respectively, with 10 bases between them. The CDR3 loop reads CASSAGHPNTEAFF. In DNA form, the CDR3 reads TGTGCCAGCAGTGCGGGACACCCGAACACTGAAGCTTTCTTT.

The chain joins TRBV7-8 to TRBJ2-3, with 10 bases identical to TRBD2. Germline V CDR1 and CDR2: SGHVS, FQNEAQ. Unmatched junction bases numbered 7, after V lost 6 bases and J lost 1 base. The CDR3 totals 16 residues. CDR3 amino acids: CASREKREGRTDTQYF. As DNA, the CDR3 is TGTGCCAGCAGAGAGAAGCGGGAGGGCCGCACAGATACGCAGTATTTT.

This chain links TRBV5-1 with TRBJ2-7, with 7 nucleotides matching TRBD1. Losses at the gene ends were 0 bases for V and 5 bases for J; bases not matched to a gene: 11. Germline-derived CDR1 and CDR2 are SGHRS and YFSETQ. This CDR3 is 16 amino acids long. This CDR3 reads CASSLALGGGSDEQYV. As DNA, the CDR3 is TGCGCCAGCAGCTTGGCCTTAGGGGGCGGATCAGACGAGCAGTACGTC.